This entry lists 17 T cell receptor beta chains sequenced from one sample in a study of blood T cells in healthy people across ages (dated by TCRdb to between 2015 and 2017). The library was produced with 5' RACE. These reads were obtained on an Illumina HiSeq 2500. The second PCR ran for roughly 6 to 11 cycles and used a J-beta primer mix along with a sample-barcoded 5' primer. TCRdb trimmed the raw reads at Q25, called clones with MiXCR and kept productive beta chains. For every CDR3 protein sequence, its rows merge into one entry that carries the most common genes and DNA. This sample comprises 800,000 or so distinct CDR3 sequences, less than 80% of them detected only once. Around 30% of the sample is taken by the ten largest. The sample taken for sequencing was blood. The receptor set was obtained from a man aged 25 to 45 in good health.

The DNA of the CDR3 is TGTGCCAGCAGCTTAAAAGGAGTTTCCTACGAGCAGTACTTC. It encodes CASSLKGVSYEQYF. This rearrangement joins TRBV7-2 to TRBJ2-7; D is ambiguous. This CDR3 has 14 residues. Deletions cut 2 bases from V and 1 base from J, with 9 bases between. In germline, CDR1 is SGHTA, CDR2 FQGNSA.

This clonotype appeared a few times. V gene TRBV5-1 combines with J gene TRBJ1-4; TRBD1 matches at 8 bases. The germline V gene has CDR1 SGHRS and CDR2 YFSETQ. V trimming: 4 bases; J trimming: 8 bases; junction bases outside the gene matches: 10. CDR3 size: 15 residues. This CDR3 is CASSLRTGRGEKLFF. CDR3 DNA: TGCGCCAGCAGCCTCCGGACAGGGAGGGGAGAAAAACTGTTTTTT.

The chain employs TRBV6-2 or TRBV6-3 and TRBJ1-2; TRBD1 is a possible D gene (5 bases). The CDR3 runs to 13 residues. Trimming stripped 5 bases from V and 9 bases from J, with 16 bases between. Germline V gives CDR1 MNHEY, CDR2 SVGEGT. This CDR3 reads CASSPGTPTSYTF. CDR3 nucleotides: TGTGCCAGCAGTCCTGGGACCCCTACCAGCTACACCTTC.

V gene TRBV9 combines with J gene TRBJ1-4; maybe TRBD1 (5 bases). Trimming removed 3 bases at V and 8 bases at J, with 14 bases between. The CDR3 totals 14 residues. Germline CDR1 SGDLS, CDR2 YYNGEE. Written as DNA, the CDR3 is TGTGCCAGCAGCGAGACCGGGGACTGGGAAAAACTGTTTTTT. This translates into CASSETGDWEKLFF.

The V and J genes are TRBV9 and TRBJ1-2; the match to TRBD1 covers 9 bases. CDR3 length equals 16 residues. V lost 1 base, J lost 3 bases, and 7 bases stayed unmatched. CDR1 SGDLS and CDR2 YYNGEE come from the germline V gene. CDR3 sequence: CASSVSTGGPHYGYTF. CDR3 DNA: TGTGCCAGCAGCGTATCGACAGGGGGGCCCCACTATGGCTACACCTTC.

This clonotype was detected only once. V usage is TRBV6-6 and J usage is TRBJ2-3, with D perhaps TRBD2 (5 bases). The germline gives CDR1 MNHNY, CDR2 SVGAGI (reference sequence). The V end was cut by 11 bases, the J end by 0 bases, with 9 bases between. The CDR3 loop spans 12 amino acids. The CDR3 DNA sequence: TGTGCCTATAGCGCTAGCACAGATACGCAGTATTTT. Its protein is CAYSASTDTQYF.

This chain connects TRBV5-6 to TRBJ2-3, with D perhaps TRBD2 (5 bases). V shed 7 bases and J shed 5 bases, with 14 bases lying between them. The germline V gene has CDR1 SGHDT and CDR2 YYEEEE. This CDR3 spans 13 amino acids. The CDR3 sequence is CASDDLGKDTQYF. CDR3 coding DNA: TGTGCCAGCGATGATCTCGGGAAAGATACGCAGTATTTT.

This clonotype showed up just a few times. This chain connects TRBV7-8 to TRBJ2-1; the match to TRBD2 covers 13 bases. The J segment lost 6 bases and the V segment lost 5 bases, leaving 4 bases of the junction unmatched. The CDR3 loop spans 15 amino acids. CDR1 is SGHVS, CDR2 FQNEAQ, per germline. The CDR3 DNA sequence: TGTGCCAGCAGCCCATGGACTAGCGGGGGCAATGAGCAGTTCTTC. Translation: CASSPWTSGGNEQFF.

The V gene is TRBV20-1, the J gene TRBJ2-5; 12 nucleotides match TRBD2. V lost 1 base to trimming and J lost 3 bases; unmatched junction nucleotides: 6. CDR1 and CDR2 (germline): DFQATT, SNEGSKA (reference sequence). The CDR3 spans 16 residues. This CDR3 reads CSARVLAGGRKETQYF. CDR3 DNA sequence: TGCAGTGCTAGAGTACTAGCGGGGGGCAGAAAAGAGACCCAGTACTTC.

V usage is TRBV20-1 and J usage is TRBJ2-7; D might be TRBD2 (5 bases). Trimming took off 0 bases at V and 5 bases at J, with 14 bases between the two ends. The CDR3 length is 14 residues. Germline V lookup: CDR1 DFQATT, CDR2 SNEGSKA (reference sequence). The CDR3 DNA reads TGCAGTGCTAGAGATCGGGTAGGACTCCACGAGCAGTACTTC. Encoded protein: CSARDRVGLHEQYF.

This chain links TRBV5-1 with TRBJ2-3, with D perhaps matching TRBD1 (6 bases). In germline, CDR1 is SGHRS, CDR2 YFSETQ. Trimming shortened V by 4 bases and J by 0 bases, and 15 bases separated the two germline ends. The CDR3 covers 16 residues. The CDR3 region has the DNA TGCGCCAGCAGCCAAGGGGACATCGCTAGCACAGATACGCAGTATTTT. Protein sequence: CASSQGDIASTDTQYF.

The rearrangement uses TRBV7-2 and TRBJ1-6; TRBD1 might be the D (6 bases). Trimming left V 3 bases short and J 3 bases short, with 6 bases between. The CDR3 consists of 14 residues. Germline V gene sequence: CDR1 SGHTA, CDR2 FQGNSA. CDR3 amino acids: CASSLDSYNSPLHF. The CDR3, as DNA: TGTGCCAGCAGCTTGGACAGCTATAATTCACCCCTCCACTTT.

The chain employs TRBV12-3 or TRBV12-4 and TRBJ1-1, with D tentatively TRBD1 (6 bases). The V gene lost 7 bases and the J gene lost 0 bases, with 21 bases spanning the gap. CDR3 length equals 17 residues. CDR3 loop: CASTGSPTGNMNTEAFF. The CDR3 DNA is TGTGCCAGCACCGGATCCCCGACAGGAAACATGAACACTGAAGCTTTCTTT.

The chain employs TRBV4-2 and TRBJ2-7, with TRBD2 identical over 11 bases. Germline trimming cut 1 base from V and 7 bases from J; bases unmatched to any gene: 12. The CDR3 runs 17 residues. Per germline, CDR1 LGHNA and CDR2 YNFKEQ. This CDR3 reads CASSQGSTTSGAGEQYF. The CDR3 DNA is TGTGCCAGCAGCCAAGGTTCTACGACTAGCGGGGCGGGGGAGCAGTACTTC.

This chain uses TRBV2 with TRBJ1-2, with D uncertain. The CDR3 consists of 12 residues. Between the trimmed V and J ends, which lost 7 bases and 7 bases, there was a span of 13 bases. The germline V gene encodes CDR1 SNHLY and CDR2 FYNNEI. The CDR3 DNA reads as TGTGCCAGCACCGGCCAGACCGGTGGCTACACCTTC. This gives the protein CASTGQTGGYTF.

This sequence joins TRBV10-3 and TRBJ1-5, with D possibly being TRBD1 (5 bases). The V end was cut by 4 bases, the J end by 7 bases, with 14 bases between. Germline CDR1 reads ENHRY; CDR2 reads SYGVKD. This CDR3 is 14 amino acids long. The DNA of the CDR3 is TGTGCCATCAGTGGTGGTCAGGGCTTACAGCCCCAGCATTTT. Residues: CAISGGQGLQPQHF.

This chain joins TRBV12-3 or TRBV12-4 and TRBJ2-4, with D possibly being TRBD1 (6 bases). The J call may be wrong; the DNA end is better matched by TRBJ2-5. There are 12 residues in the CDR3. This chain's CDR3 is CAIKTGPSTQYF. CDR3 in DNA: TGTGCCATAAAGACAGGACCCTCGACCCAGTACTTC.